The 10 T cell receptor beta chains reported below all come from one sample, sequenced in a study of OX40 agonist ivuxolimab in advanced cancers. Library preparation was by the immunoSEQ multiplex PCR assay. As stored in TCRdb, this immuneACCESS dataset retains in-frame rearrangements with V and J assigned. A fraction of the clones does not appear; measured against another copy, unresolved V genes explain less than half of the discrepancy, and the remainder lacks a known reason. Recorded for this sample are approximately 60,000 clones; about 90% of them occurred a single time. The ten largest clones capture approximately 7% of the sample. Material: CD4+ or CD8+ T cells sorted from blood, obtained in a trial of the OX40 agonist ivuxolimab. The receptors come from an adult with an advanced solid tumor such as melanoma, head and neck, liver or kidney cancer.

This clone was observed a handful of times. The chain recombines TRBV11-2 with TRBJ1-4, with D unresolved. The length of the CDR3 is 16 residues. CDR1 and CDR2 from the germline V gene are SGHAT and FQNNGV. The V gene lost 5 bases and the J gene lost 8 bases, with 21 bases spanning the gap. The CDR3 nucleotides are TGTGCCAGCAGCCCCGGCGGATCCCCCCTCTTGGAAAAACTGTTTTTT. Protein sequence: CASSPGGSPLLEKLFF.

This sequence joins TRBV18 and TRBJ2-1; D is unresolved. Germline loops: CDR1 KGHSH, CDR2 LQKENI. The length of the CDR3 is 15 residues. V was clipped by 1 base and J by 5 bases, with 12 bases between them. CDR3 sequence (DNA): TGTGCCAGCTCACCACTTTTAGTTACAGACAATGAGCAGTTCTTC. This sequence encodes CASSPLLVTDNEQFF.

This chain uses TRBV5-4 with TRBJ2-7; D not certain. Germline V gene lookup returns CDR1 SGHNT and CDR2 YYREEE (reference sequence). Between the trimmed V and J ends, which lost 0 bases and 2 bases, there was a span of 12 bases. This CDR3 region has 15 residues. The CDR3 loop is CASSLGVLFTYEQYF. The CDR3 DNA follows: TGTGCCAGCAGCTTGGGGGTCCTCTTCACCTACGAGCAGTACTTC.

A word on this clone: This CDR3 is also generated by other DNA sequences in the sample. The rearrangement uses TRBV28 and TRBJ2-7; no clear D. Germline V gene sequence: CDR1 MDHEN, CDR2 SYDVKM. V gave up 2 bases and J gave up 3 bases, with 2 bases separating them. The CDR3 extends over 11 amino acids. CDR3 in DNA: TGTGCCAGCAGTTTAGTCTACGAGCAGTACTTC. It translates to CASSLVYEQYF.

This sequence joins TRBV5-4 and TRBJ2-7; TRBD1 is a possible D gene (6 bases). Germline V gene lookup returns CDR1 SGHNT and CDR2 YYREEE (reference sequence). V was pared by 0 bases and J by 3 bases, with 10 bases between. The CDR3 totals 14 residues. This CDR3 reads CASSLGQGYYEQYF. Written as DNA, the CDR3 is TGTGCCAGCAGCTTGGGTCAGGGGTACTACGAGCAGTACTTC.

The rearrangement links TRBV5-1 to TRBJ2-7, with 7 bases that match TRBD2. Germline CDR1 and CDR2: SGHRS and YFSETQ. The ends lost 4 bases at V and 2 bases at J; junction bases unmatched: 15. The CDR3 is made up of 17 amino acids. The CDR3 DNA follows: TGCGCCAGCAGCCCCCGCGGGCGGGAGACCCGAACCTACGAGCAGTACTTC. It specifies CASSPRGRETRTYEQYF.

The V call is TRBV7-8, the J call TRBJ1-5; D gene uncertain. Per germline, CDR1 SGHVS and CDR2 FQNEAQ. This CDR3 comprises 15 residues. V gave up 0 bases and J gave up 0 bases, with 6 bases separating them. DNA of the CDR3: TGTGCCAGCAGCTTAGCACTTTATAGCAATCAGCCCCAGCATTTT. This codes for CASSLALYSNQPQHF.

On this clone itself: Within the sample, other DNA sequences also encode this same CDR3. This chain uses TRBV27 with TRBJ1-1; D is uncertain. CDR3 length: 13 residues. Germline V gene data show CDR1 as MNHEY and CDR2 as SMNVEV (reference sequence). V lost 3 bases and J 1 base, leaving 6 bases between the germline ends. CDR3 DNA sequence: TGTGCCAGCAGTTTTAGGGAGAACACTGAAGCTTTCTTT. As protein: CASSFRENTEAFF.

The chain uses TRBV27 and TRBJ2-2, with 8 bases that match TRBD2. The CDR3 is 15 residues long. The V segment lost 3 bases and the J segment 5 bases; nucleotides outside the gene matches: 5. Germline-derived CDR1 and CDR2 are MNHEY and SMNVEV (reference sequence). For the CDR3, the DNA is TGTGCCAGCAGTTTTTTCGGGAGGGGGACCGGGGAGCTGTTTTTT. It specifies CASSFFGRGTGELFF.

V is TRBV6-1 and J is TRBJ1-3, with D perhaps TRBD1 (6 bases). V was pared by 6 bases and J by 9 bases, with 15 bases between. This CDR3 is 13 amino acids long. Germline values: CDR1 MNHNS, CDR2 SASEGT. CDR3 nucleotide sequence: TGTGCCAGCAGGCAAACCACAGGGACCACCATATATTTT. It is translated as CASRQTTGTTIYF.